Described below is a single TCR beta chain sequence and its context. What it binds is unknown. There are 13 residues in the CDR3. Trimming cost V 5 bases and J 4 bases; bases outside gene matches: 6. The germline V gene encodes CDR1 SGHRS and CDR2 YFSETQ. TCRdb's copy holds only in-frame clones and misses some; the assay was immunoSEQ multiplex PCR. The sample includes over 35,000 clones, about 90% of them seen just once. This sample was taken from a study of graft-versus-host responses after intestinal transplantation. Across the study: All recipients got anti-thymocyte globulin induction, then tacrolimus and steroids for 2 to 3 years.

Study outcomes and limitations: The recipient marrow held GvH clones, and some of them showed up first in ileum or blood. Early declines in HvG clones that occurred post-transplant were associated with peak circulating GvH clone levels.

This clonotype originated in a human patient who received an intestinal transplant, so some T cells may come from the graft donor. Sequenced here: PBMCs, sampled almost 320 days after intestinal transplant. The chain is built from TRBV5-1 and TRBJ2-7; TRBD2 matches at 7 bases. The CDR3 loop is CASRGASGYEQYF. The CDR3 region has the DNA TGCGCCAGCAGAGGGGCTAGCGGATACGAGCAGTACTTC.